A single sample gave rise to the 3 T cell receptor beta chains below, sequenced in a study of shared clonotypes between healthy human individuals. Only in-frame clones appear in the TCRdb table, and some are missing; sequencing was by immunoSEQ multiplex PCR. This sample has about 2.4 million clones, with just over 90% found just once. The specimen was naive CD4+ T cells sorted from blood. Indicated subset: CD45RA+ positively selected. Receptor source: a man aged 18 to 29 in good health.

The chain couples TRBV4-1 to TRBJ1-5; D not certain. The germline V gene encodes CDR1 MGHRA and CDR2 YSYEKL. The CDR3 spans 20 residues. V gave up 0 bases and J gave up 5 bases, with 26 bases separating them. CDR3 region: CASSQDRVYTHPVRDQPQHF. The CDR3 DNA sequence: TGCGCCAGCAGCCAAGATCGAGTTTACACACACCCTGTCCGGGATCAGCCCCAGCATTTT.

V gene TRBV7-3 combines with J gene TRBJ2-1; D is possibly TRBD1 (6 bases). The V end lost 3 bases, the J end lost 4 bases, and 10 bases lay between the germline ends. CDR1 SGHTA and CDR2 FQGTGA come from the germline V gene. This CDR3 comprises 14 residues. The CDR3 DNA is TGTGCCAGCAGCTTGGGTGGACAGTACAATGAGCAGTTCTTC. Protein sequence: CASSLGGQYNEQFF.

CDR3 in amino acids: CASSQDSGGEQFF. The CDR3 DNA follows: TGTGCCAGCAGCCAAGATTCGGGCGGGGAGCAGTTCTTC. The J gene is TRBJ2-1, the V gene TRBV14; D might be TRBD2 (5 bases). Trimming left V 0 bases short and J 10 bases short, with 10 bases between. Germline V CDR1 and CDR2: SGHDN, FVKESK. The length of the CDR3 is 13 residues.